These T cell receptor beta chains were read from a single sample in a study of blood T cells in healthy people across ages. One entry per CDR3 protein, called by TCRdb with MiXCR from the 5' RACE reads. This table holds over 1,500,000 distinct CDR3 sequences, less than 50% found once. The sample comprised blood. The receptor set was obtained from a woman aged 40 to 50 in good health. The CDR3 runs from the conserved cysteine through the conserved F or W. Fields, in order: V gene, J gene, clone size, D gene, CDR3 length, CDR3 protein, CDR3 DNA. D genes are given only for firm matches. Size values are once, few and many counts, or a class for expanded clones, and some rows have none.

>TRBV24-1|TRBJ2-3|.|TRBD1|16
CATSDIGQGGTDTQYF
TGTGCCACCAGTGATATCGGACAGGGGGGAACCGATACGCAGTATTTT
>TRBV20-1|TRBJ2-1|.|TRBD1|12
CSAGAGGDEQFF
TGCAGTGCTGGTGCAGGGGGCGATGAGCAGTTCTTC
>TRBV7-9|TRBJ2-1|.|.|13
CASSLGAGGEQFF
TGTGCCAGCAGTTTAGGCGCCGGAGGTGAGCAGTTCTTC
>TRBV7-9|TRBJ1-2|few|.|17
CASSLGKYRGRTHGYTF
TGTGCCAGCAGCTTAGGAAAATATCGGGGCAGGACCCATGGCTACACCTTC
>TRBV7-2|TRBJ2-3|.|TRBD2|15
CASSLAGLESDTQYF
TGTGCCAGCAGCTTAGCGGGACTAGAGTCAGATACGCAGTATTTT
>TRBV6-2/TRBV6-3|TRBJ2-1|few|TRBD1|15
CASILDRGPYNEQFF
TGTGCCAGCATCCTCGACAGGGGTCCTTACAATGAGCAGTTCTTC
>TRBV7-3|TRBJ2-1|.|.|13
CASSSVMYGEQFF
TGTGCCAGCAGCTCCGTAATGTACGGTGAGCAGTTCTTC
>TRBV5-1|TRBJ2-5|.|.|17
CASSLRGGAPFDNEQYF
TGCGCCAGCAGCTTGAGGGGTGGGGCCCCGTTCGACAATGAGCAGTACTTC
>TRBV4-2|TRBJ2-7|.|TRBD2|16
CASSHGAAGSGGEQYF
TGTGCCAGCAGCCATGGGGCAGCGGGGTCAGGCGGCGAGCAGTACTTC
>TRBV7-9|TRBJ2-7|few|TRBD1|14
CASSRTQGIYEQYF
TGTGCCAGCAGCCGCACACAGGGGATCTACGAGCAGTACTTC